The clone carrying this T cell receptor beta chain was counted between two and nine times. The data stem from a study of blood T cell repertoires in COVID-19. Study information: Both acute and convalescent COVID-19 samples were obtained from the United States, Italy and Spain. Nucleic acid was either cDNA or gDNA, and it came from T cells, B-cell-depleted T cells, or PBMCs.

The germline V and J ends were trimmed by 4 bases and 5 bases, with 11 bases remaining between them. There are 12 residues in the CDR3. Germline loops: CDR1 GTSNPN, CDR2 SVGIG (reference sequence). Per the original data handling: Counts of nucleated cells, estimated from reference gene primer amplification, were obtained. Data came from immunoSEQ multiplex PCR; TCRdb stores just in-frame clones and leaves some out. V and J calls and clone size come straight from that table; D and trimming were deduced from the DNA. The sample contains approximately 250,000 clones, around 89% of which appear only once. Clinical history as reported by participants underpinned cohort assignment.

The sequence was obtained from a woman aged 40 to 50 with acute COVID-19. Specimen: PBMCs or T cells enriched from blood (not recorded which). The V call is TRBV30, the J call TRBJ1-1; no definite D call. The CDR3, as DNA: TGTGCCTGGAATTCGATCGGGACTGAAGCTTTCTTT. It specifies CAWNSIGTEAFF.